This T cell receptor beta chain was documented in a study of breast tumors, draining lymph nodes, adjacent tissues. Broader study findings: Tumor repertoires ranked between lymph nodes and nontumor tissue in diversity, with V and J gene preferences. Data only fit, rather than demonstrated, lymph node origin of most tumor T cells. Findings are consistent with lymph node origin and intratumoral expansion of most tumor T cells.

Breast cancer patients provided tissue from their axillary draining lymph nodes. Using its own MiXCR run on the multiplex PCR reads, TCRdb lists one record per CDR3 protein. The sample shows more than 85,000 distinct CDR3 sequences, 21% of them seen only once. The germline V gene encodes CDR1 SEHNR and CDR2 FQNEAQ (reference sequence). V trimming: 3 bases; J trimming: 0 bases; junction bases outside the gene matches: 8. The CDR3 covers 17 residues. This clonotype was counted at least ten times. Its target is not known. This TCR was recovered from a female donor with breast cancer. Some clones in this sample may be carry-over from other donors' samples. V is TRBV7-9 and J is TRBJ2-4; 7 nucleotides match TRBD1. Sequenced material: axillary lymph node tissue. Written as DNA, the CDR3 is TGTGCCAGCAGCTTGACAGGGTGGGGGATAGCCAAAAACATTCAGTACTTC. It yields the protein CASSLTGWGIAKNIQYF.